This T cell receptor beta chain stems from a study of control samples from healthy donors and cancer patients. This table comes from immunoSEQ multiplex PCR, and its TCRdb copy is limited to in-frame clones, with some not included. The table shows about 160,000 clones, with around 90% occurring only once. Germline-derived CDR1 and CDR2 are SNHLY and FYNNEI. The CDR3 loop spans 15 amino acids. V dropped 5 bases and J dropped 4; count of bases not matched to a gene: 6. The receptor was derived from a man aged 25-40 years in good health. The sample consisted of blood. V usage is TRBV2 and J usage is TRBJ1-3, with 9 bases identical to TRBD1. CDR3 sequence: CASSSRDRAGNTIYF. The CDR3 DNA follows: TGTGCCAGCAGTTCCCGGGACAGGGCAGGAAACACCATATATTTT. The variable domain in full, with the rest retrieved from reference TRBV2 and TRBJ1-3, is EPEVTQTPSHQVTQMGQEVILRCVPISNHLYFYWYRQILGQKVEFLVSFYNNEISEKSEIFDDQFSVERPDGSNFTLKIRSTKLEDSAMYFCASSSRDRAGNTIYFGEGSWLTVV.